These T cell receptor beta chains were read from a single sample in a study of T cells after yellow fever vaccination. TCRdb redid the calling of the 5' RACE reads with MiXCR, one entry per CDR3 protein. This sample carries about 550,000 distinct CDR3 sequences, roughly 21% of them seen once, and the ten largest clones take about 13%. Material: PBMCs, obtained 15 days after the yellow fever booster vaccination. The origin of the receptors is a man under 40 who received the YFV17D yellow fever vaccine. The CDR3 runs from the conserved cysteine through the conserved F or W. A D gene is named only where the DNA matches it firmly. Clone sizes are given selectively: once, few, many, or a class where the clone is expanded.

clone_size	j_call	v_call	d_call	cdr3_nt	cdr3_aa
-	TRBJ2-2	TRBV12-3/TRBV12-4	-	TGTGCCAGCAGTTGGCAGGGTGGAATCACCGGGGAGCTGTTTTTT	CASSWQGGITGELFF
-	TRBJ2-5	TRBV15	-	TGTGCCACCAGCAGAGATCACCGCGGGCGAGATGCGGAGACCCAGTACTTC	CATSRDHRGRDAETQYF
-	TRBJ2-1	TRBV7-2	-	TGTGCCAGCAGCTTAGGGCCAACCCCCTACAATGAGCAGTTCTTC	CASSLGPTPYNEQFF
few	TRBJ2-5	TRBV25-1	-	TGTGCCAGCAGTGATCGGGAAACCTGGGAGACCCAGTACTTC	CASSDRETWETQYF
few	TRBJ1-2	TRBV7-2	-	TGTGCCAGCAGCTTAAGTACCGGGACGGGCTATGGCTACACCTTC	CASSLSTGTGYGYTF
few	TRBJ1-1	TRBV6-6	TRBD1	TGTGCCAGCAAACAGGGGTTCCCTTTCTTT	CASKQGFPFF
-	TRBJ2-6	TRBV24-1	-	TGTGCCACCAGTGACCGCTCAGGGGCCGTCTCCTCTGGGGCCAACGTCCTGACTTTC	CATSDRSGAVSSGANVLTF
-	TRBJ1-5	TRBV7-2	TRBD1	TGTGCCAGCAGCTCACAGGGGGCTGGCAATCAGCCCCAGCATTTT	CASSSQGAGNQPQHF
-	TRBJ2-3	TRBV27	TRBD2	TGTGCCAGCAGTTTACGGGGATGGGTGGCTAGCGGGACTGATACGCAGTATTTT	CASSLRGWVASGTDTQYF
-	TRBJ2-3	TRBV5-1	-	TGCGCCAGCGGAACAGAGCGCGGCACAGATACGCAGTATTTT	CASGTERGTDTQYF
-	TRBJ2-4	TRBV18	-	TGTGCCAGCTCCCCCCGAGATGGGCTGGGCAAAAACATTCAGTACTTC	CASSPRDGLGKNIQYF
-	TRBJ2-7	TRBV9	-	TGTGCCAGCAGCGCGACGGGCCGGACCGCCTACGAGCAGTACTTC	CASSATGRTAYEQYF
-	TRBJ2-3	TRBV7-9	TRBD2	TGTGCCAGCAGGGGACTAGCGGGATTAACAGATACGCAGTATTTT	CASRGLAGLTDTQYF
-	TRBJ2-7	TRBV27	-	TGTGCCAGCAGTTTAGCCTCTTTGGGGGACATTTACGAGCAGTACTTC	CASSLASLGDIYEQYF
-	TRBJ2-1	TRBV19	-	TGTGCCAGTAGCGAACAAGGGCTAGAAGTGGAGGAGCAGTTCTTC	CASSEQGLEVEEQFF
-	TRBJ2-3	TRBV13	TRBD2	TGTGCCAGCAGTCCCGGGACTAGCGGGAGGGTATCAGATACGCAGTATTTT	CASSPGTSGRVSDTQYF
few	TRBJ1-2	TRBV12-3/TRBV12-4	-	TGTGCCAGCAGTTTAACGGTGAAGACAACTGCATGGGGCTACACCTTC	CASSLTVKTTAWGYTF
-	TRBJ2-5	TRBV20-1	-	TGCAGTGCTCTGCTGGAGACCCAGTACTTC	CSALLETQYF
few	TRBJ2-3	TRBV27	-	TGTGCCAGCAGTGGGCGGACAGATACGCAGTATTTT	CASSGRTDTQYF
few	TRBJ1-1	TRBV29-1	-	TGCAGCGTTGAGGCAGTACAGGGACTCACTGAAGCTTTCTTT	CSVEAVQGLTEAFF
-	TRBJ2-5	TRBV10-3	-	TGTGCCATCAGTTTGCGGGGATTCCAAGAGACCCAGTACTTC	CAISLRGFQETQYF
-	TRBJ1-5	TRBV4-3	-	TGCGCCAGCAGCCAATCACGCAATCAGCCCCAGCATTTT	CASSQSRNQPQHF
-	TRBJ2-7	TRBV20-1	-	TGCAGTGCTAGAGGGAGATACGAGCAGTACTTC	CSARGRYEQYF
-	TRBJ2-1	TRBV6-5	-	TGTGCCAGCAGTTACCGACTGACTAGCTCCTACAATGAGCAGTTCTTC	CASSYRLTSSYNEQFF
-	TRBJ2-7	TRBV27	TRBD1	TGTGCCAGCAGTAGACAGGGGGTAGCCTACGAGCAGTACTTC	CASSRQGVAYEQYF
few	TRBJ2-7	TRBV7-2	-	TGTGCCAGCAGCCCGAGTAGGGGATTAACCCTGACGGGAGAGCAGTACTTC	CASSPSRGLTLTGEQYF
-	TRBJ2-1	TRBV20-1	TRBD2	TGCAGTGCTACACGGGAGGACTTCTACAATGAGCAGTTCTTC	CSATREDFYNEQFF
-	TRBJ2-4	TRBV2	-	TGTGCCAGCTTCCAGTTCCCCTTAGCCAAAAACATTCAGTACTTC	CASFQFPLAKNIQYF
few	TRBJ1-1	TRBV12-3/TRBV12-4	TRBD1	TGTGCCAGCAGTTTCCGTGCTCTGGACAGGGGCATGAACACTGAAGCTTTCTTT	CASSFRALDRGMNTEAFF
few	TRBJ1-5	TRBV6-1	-	TGTGCCAGCTCCCGACTCGGGTCGGGAAGCAATCAGCCCCAGCATTTT	CASSRLGSGSNQPQHF
many	TRBJ2-7	TRBV5-1	TRBD1	TGCGCCAGCAGTGGGACAGGGAGCTACGAGCAGTACTTC	CASSGTGSYEQYF
few	TRBJ2-1	TRBV4-3	TRBD2	TGCGCCAGCAGCCCCCGGGGGGGGCCCTCGGGCGGGAGCTCCTACAATGAGCAGTTCTTC	CASSPRGGPSGGSSYNEQFF
few	TRBJ2-7	TRBV27	-	TGTGCCAGCAGTGCCATAAACGAGCAGTACTTC	CASSAINEQYF
few	TRBJ2-3	TRBV25-1	-	TGTGCCAGCAGTGAATCCTTCAGCGCTGGAGGCGCGCAGTATTTT	CASSESFSAGGAQYF
-	TRBJ2-5	TRBV5-1	TRBD1	TGCGCCAGCAGCTTGGGCACAGGGGGCGAGGAGACCCAGTACTTC	CASSLGTGGEETQYF
many	TRBJ1-4	TRBV5-6	TRBD1	TGTGCCAGCAGGGGACAGTTAAATGAAAAACTGTTTTTT	CASRGQLNEKLFF
-	TRBJ2-5	TRBV7-8	TRBD2	TGTGCCAGCAGCTTAGCGTCCCTAGCGGGAGTAAAGACCCAGTACTTC	CASSLASLAGVKTQYF
few	TRBJ2-5	TRBV20-1	TRBD2	TGCAGTAGCGGGGGGACACAAGAGACCCAGTACTTC	CSSGGTQETQYF
-	TRBJ1-5	TRBV10-3	-	TGTGCCATCAGTGGGGGGGATCAGCCCCAGCATTTT	CAISGGDQPQHF